This TCR beta chain was recorded in a study of siplizumab effects on memory and regulatory T cells. The data were produced by immunoSEQ multiplex PCR, yet TCRdb's version contains in-frame clones alone and is incomplete. The repertoire has over 50,000 clones, around four fifths of them found once; the top ten carry around 3.8%. From germline, CDR1 is KGHSH and CDR2 LQKENI. Trimming took off 3 bases at V and 5 bases at J, with 8 bases between the two ends. This CDR3 comprises 13 residues. Study conclusions and caveats: The mean Treg-derived percentage of mappable alloreactive CD4+ clones was around 69% with siplizumab compared with approximately 30% in controls.

Worth noting for this clone: Its cognate antigen is unknown.

The receptor was derived from a human donor in good health. J is TRBJ1-5 and V is TRBV18; unclear D gene. The sample comprised memory CD4+ T cells sorted from blood. For the CDR3, the DNA is TGTGCCAGCTCACCTACCAGAGATCAGCCCCAGCATTTT. This encodes CASSPTRDQPQHF.